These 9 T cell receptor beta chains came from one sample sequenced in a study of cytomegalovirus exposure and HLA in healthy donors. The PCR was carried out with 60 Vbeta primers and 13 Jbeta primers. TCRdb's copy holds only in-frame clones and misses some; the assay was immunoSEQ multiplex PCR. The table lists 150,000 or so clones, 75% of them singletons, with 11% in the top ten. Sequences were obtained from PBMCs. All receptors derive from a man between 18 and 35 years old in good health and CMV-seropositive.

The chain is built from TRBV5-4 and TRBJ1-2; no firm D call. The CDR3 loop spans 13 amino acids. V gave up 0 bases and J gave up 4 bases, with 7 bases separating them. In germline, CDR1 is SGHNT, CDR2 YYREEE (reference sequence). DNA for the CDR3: TGTGCCAGCAGCTTGGACAGCCGCTATGGCTACACCTTC. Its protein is CASSLDSRYGYTF.

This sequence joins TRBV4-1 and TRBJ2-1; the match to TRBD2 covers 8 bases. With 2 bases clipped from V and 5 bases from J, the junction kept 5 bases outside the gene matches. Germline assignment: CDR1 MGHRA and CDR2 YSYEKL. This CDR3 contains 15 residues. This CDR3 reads CASSQRAGEDNEQFF. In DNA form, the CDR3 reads TGCGCCAGCAGCCAACGAGCGGGAGAAGACAATGAGCAGTTCTTC.

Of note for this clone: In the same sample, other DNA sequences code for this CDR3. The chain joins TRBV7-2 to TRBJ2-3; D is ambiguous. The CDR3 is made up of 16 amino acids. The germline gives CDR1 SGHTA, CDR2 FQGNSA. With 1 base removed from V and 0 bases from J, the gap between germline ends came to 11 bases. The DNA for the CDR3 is TGTGCCAGCAGCTTAGTTGGCGGTCGTAGCACAGATACGCAGTATTTT. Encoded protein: CASSLVGGRSTDTQYF.

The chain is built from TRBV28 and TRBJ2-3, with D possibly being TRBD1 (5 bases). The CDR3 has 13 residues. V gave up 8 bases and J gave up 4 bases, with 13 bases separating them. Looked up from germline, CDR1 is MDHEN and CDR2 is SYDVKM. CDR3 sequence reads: CASGRTGSDTQYF. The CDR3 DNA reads TGTGCCAGCGGGCGCACAGGATCAGATACGCAGTATTTT.

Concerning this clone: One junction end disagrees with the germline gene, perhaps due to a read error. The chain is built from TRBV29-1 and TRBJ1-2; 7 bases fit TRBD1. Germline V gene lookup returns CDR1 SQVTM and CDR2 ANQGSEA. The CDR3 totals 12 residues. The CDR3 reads CSASGTDYDYTF. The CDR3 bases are TGCAGCGCTTCCGGGACAGACTATGACTACACCTTC.

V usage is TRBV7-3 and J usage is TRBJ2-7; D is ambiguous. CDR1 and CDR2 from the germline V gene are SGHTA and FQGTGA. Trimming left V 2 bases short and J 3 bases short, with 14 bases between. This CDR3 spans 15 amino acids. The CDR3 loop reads CASSLEPGHIYEQYF. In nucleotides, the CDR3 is TGTGCCAGCAGCTTAGAGCCAGGCCATATCTACGAGCAGTACTTC.

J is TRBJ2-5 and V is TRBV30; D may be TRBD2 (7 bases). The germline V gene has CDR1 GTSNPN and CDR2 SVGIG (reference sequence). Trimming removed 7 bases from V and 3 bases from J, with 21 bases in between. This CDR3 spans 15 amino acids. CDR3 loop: CASGLRGRKKETQYF. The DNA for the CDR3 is TGTGCCTCGGGATTGCGGGGGCGGAAAAAAGAGACCCAGTACTTC.

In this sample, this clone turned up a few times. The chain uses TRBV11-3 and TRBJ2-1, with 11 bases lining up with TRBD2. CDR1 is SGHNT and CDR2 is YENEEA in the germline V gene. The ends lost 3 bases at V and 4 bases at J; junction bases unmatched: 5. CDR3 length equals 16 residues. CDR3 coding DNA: TGTGCCAGCAGCTTCGGGACTAGCGGAAAATACAATGAGCAGTTCTTC. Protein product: CASSFGTSGKYNEQFF. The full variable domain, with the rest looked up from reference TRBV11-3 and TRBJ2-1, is EAGVVQSPRYKIIEKKQPVAFWCNPISGHNTLYWYLQNLGQGPELLIRYENEEAVDDSQLPKDRFSAERLKGVDSTLKIQPAELGDSAVYLCASSFGTSGKYNEQFFGPGTRLTVL.

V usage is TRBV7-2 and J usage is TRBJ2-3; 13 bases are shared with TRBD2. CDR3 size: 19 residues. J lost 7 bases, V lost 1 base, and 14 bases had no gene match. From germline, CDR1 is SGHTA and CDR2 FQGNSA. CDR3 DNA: TGTGCCAGCAGCTTAGTTCCCGGACTAGCGGGAGCCCAGAGCAATACGCAGTATTTT. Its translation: CASSLVPGLAGAQSNTQYF.